The 30 T cell receptor beta chains listed next were all sequenced from one sample in a study of T cell responses to AZD1222 COVID-19 vaccine. Repertoires were generated with immunoSEQ multiplex PCR, while TCRdb's copy carries only in-frame clones and drops some. In the table there are approximately 110,000 clones, roughly nine tenths of which are singletons. The source was peripheral blood, collected on day 0 of AZD1222 vaccination. These receptors originate from an adult in good health.

The gene calls are TRBV2 and TRBJ2-1; weak D call: TRBD2 (6 bases). In germline, CDR1 is SNHLY, CDR2 FYNNEI. The CDR3 runs 13 residues. Deletions cut 3 bases from V and 8 bases from J, with 11 bases between. DNA of the CDR3: TGTGCCAGCAGTGATTGGGACTCCCATGAGCAGTTCTTC. Its protein product is CASSDWDSHEQFF.

The chain uses TRBV30 and TRBJ2-1; D gene uncertain. The ends were cut back, 2 bases at V and 7 bases at J, with 9 bases in the middle. The CDR3 length is 12 residues. Looked up from germline, CDR1 is GTSNPN and CDR2 is SVGIG (reference sequence). The CDR3 protein is CAWSKASNEQFF. DNA for the CDR3: TGTGCCTGGAGTAAGGCGTCGAATGAGCAGTTCTTC.

The chain is built from TRBV19 and TRBJ1-1; D is uncertain. This CDR3 contains 14 residues. Germline CDR1 and CDR2: LNHDA and SQIVND (reference sequence). With 2 bases removed from V and 3 bases from J, the gap between germline ends came to 10 bases. This CDR3 is CASSIMQWDTEAFF. DNA of the CDR3: TGTGCCAGTAGTATAATGCAGTGGGACACTGAAGCTTTCTTT. The complete variable domain, with remaining parts taken from reference TRBV19 and TRBJ1-1, reads DGGITQSPKYLFRKEGQNVTLSCEQNLNHDAMYWYRQDPGQGLRLIYYSQIVNDFQKGDIAEGYSVSREKKESFPLTVTSAQKNPTAFYLCASSIMQWDTEAFFGQGTRLTVV.

Only one count was recorded for this clone. This chain joins TRBV7-9 and TRBJ2-5, with D tentatively TRBD1 (6 bases). Per the germline V gene, CDR1 is SEHNR and CDR2 is FQNEAQ (reference sequence). Trimming took 5 bases from V and 2 from J, leaving 12 bases between them. The CDR3 runs to 14 residues. The CDR3 sequence is CASSPGQTQETQYF. For the CDR3, the DNA is TGTGCCAGCAGCCCTGGACAGACACAAGAGACCCAGTACTTC.

V usage is TRBV6-5 and J usage is TRBJ1-3; D is undetermined. The CDR3 is 14 amino acids. Germline V gene sequence: CDR1 MNHEY, CDR2 SVGAGI. The V end was cut by 8 bases, the J end by 4 bases, with 15 bases between. For the CDR3, the DNA is TGTGCCAGCGGCCTCCTCGGTGGCGGAAACACCATATATTTT. Its protein is CASGLLGGGNTIYF.

J is TRBJ2-2 and V is TRBV2, with TRBD2 as a possible D gene (6 bases). The V end was cut by 2 bases, the J end by 0 bases, with 19 bases between. The V gene's germline CDR1 is SNHLY and CDR2 FYNNEI. The CDR3 has 19 residues. CDR3 sequence: CASSESLGVGGPNTGELFF. DNA for the CDR3: TGTGCCAGCAGTGAATCACTCGGGGTGGGAGGCCCGAACACCGGGGAGCTGTTTTTT.

This clone was observed once. The chain combines TRBV18 with TRBJ2-1; D is ambiguous. This CDR3 is built from 15 residues. The V gene lost 3 bases and the J gene lost 4 bases, with 13 bases spanning the gap. The germline V gene encodes CDR1 KGHSH and CDR2 LQKENI. Here the CDR3 DNA reads TGTGCCAGCTCACCCGGCGAACAGACATACAATGAGCAGTTCTTC. This translates into CASSPGEQTYNEQFF.

The chain links TRBV6-2 or TRBV6-3 to TRBJ1-1, with a tentative D call TRBD1 (6 bases). The CDR3 covers 13 residues. Trimming took off 6 bases at V and 1 base at J, with 9 bases between the two ends. Germline V CDR1 and CDR2: MNHEY, SVGEGT. CDR3 DNA: TGTGCCAGCAGCCGGGGGCAGAACACTGAAGCTTTCTTT. As protein: CASSRGQNTEAFF.

The rearrangement joins TRBV2 to TRBJ2-3; D might be TRBD2 (5 bases). V was cut by 7 bases and J by 1 base, with 9 bases left in between. The germline gives CDR1 SNHLY, CDR2 FYNNEI. The CDR3 extends over 13 amino acids. CDR3 loop: CASKRAGTDTQYF. CDR3 in DNA: TGTGCCAGCAAGAGGGCGGGCACAGATACGCAGTATTTT.

This chain uses TRBV7-9 with TRBJ2-2, with TRBD1 as a possible D gene (5 bases). The V end was cut by 4 bases, the J end by 1 base, with 10 bases between. This CDR3 has 15 residues. The germline V gene has CDR1 SEHNR and CDR2 FQNEAQ (reference sequence). The CDR3: CASSYLQENTGELFF. CDR3 nucleotide sequence: TGTGCCAGCAGCTACTTACAGGAGAACACCGGGGAGCTGTTTTTT.

This chain joins TRBV21-1 and TRBJ2-7; the table calls TRBD1, which could not be checked here. TRBV21-1 constitutes a pseudogene. This CDR3 is 12 amino acids long. The CDR3 DNA sequence: TGTGCCAGCGGACAGGGAGGCTGGGAGCAGTACTTC. Its translation: CASGQGGWEQYF.

V usage is TRBV10-3 and J usage is TRBJ1-4; D unclear. The germline V and J ends were trimmed by 3 bases and 2 bases, with 10 bases remaining between them. The CDR3 has 15 residues. The germline V gene has CDR1 ENHRY and CDR2 SYGVKD. The CDR3 nucleotides are TGTGCCATCAGTGACCCAAAGGGTACTAATGAAAAACTGTTTTTT. Translation gives CAISDPKGTNEKLFF.

The CDR3 spells CSVDLYEDNSYEQYF. Written as DNA, the CDR3 is TGCAGCGTTGACCTTTACGAGGACAACTCCTACGAGCAGTACTTC. The gene calls are TRBV29-1 and TRBJ2-7; a weak D match, TRBD1 (5 bases). In germline, CDR1 is SQVTM, CDR2 ANQGSEA. The CDR3 is 15 residues long. The V gene lost 3 bases and the J gene lost 0 bases, with 15 bases spanning the gap.

This clone was counted once. The chain is built from TRBV6-5 and TRBJ2-7, with a possible D match to TRBD1 (5 bases). V was cut by 6 bases and J by 0 bases, with 15 bases left in between. This CDR3 comprises 15 residues. In germline, CDR1 is MNHEY, CDR2 SVGAGI. CDR3 DNA sequence: TGTGCCAGCAGATCGGCCCCAGGGTCCTCCTACGAGCAGTACTTC. This gives the protein CASRSAPGSSYEQYF.

This chain connects TRBV7-8 to TRBJ2-1, with 9 bases aligning to TRBD2. V lost 5 bases, J lost 5 bases, and 13 bases stayed unmatched. In germline, CDR1 is SGHVS, CDR2 FQNEAQ. The CDR3 sequence is 17 residues long. The CDR3 DNA sequence: TGTGCCAGCAGCCCCGTTGAGGCTAGCGGGATAAACAATGAGCAGTTCTTC. Protein product: CASSPVEASGINNEQFF.

The chain joins TRBV10-3 to TRBJ2-1; D call uncertain. Trimming shortened V by 7 bases and J by 4 bases, and 5 bases separated the two germline ends. The CDR3 loop spans 11 amino acids. The V gene's germline CDR1 is ENHRY and CDR2 SYGVKD. CDR3 sequence: CAIKEYNEQFF. DNA for the CDR3: TGTGCCATCAAGGAATACAATGAGCAGTTCTTC.

The chain has TRBV7-6 and TRBJ1-4, with 8 bases aligning to TRBD1. Germline values: CDR1 SGHVS, CDR2 FNYEAQ. The J segment lost 1 base and the V segment lost 4 bases, leaving 5 bases of the junction unmatched. The CDR3 is made up of 16 amino acids. DNA for the CDR3: TGTGCCAGCAGCTCCGGGACAGGCCTAACTAATGAAAAACTGTTTTTT. Protein sequence: CASSSGTGLTNEKLFF.

J is TRBJ1-1 and V is TRBV5-1, with D uncertain. The V end was cut by 3 bases, the J end by 1 base, with 10 bases between. The length of the CDR3 is 14 residues. Germline CDR1 and CDR2: SGHRS and YFSETQ. This CDR3 reads CASSSLPGNTEAFF. CDR3 nucleotides: TGCGCCAGCAGCTCCCTCCCGGGGAACACTGAAGCTTTCTTT.

The chain links TRBV28 to TRBJ2-7, with 13 nucleotides matching TRBD2. The CDR3 has 18 amino acids. The germline V gene has CDR1 MDHEN and CDR2 SYDVKM. V dropped 4 bases and J dropped 1; count of bases not matched to a gene: 10. CDR3: CASSSPRLAGGPSYEQYF. CDR3 nucleotide sequence: TGTGCCAGCAGTTCCCCTCGACTAGCGGGAGGCCCATCCTACGAGCAGTACTTC. The whole variable domain, filled in from reference TRBV28 and TRBJ2-7, reads DVKVTQSSRYLVKRTGEKVFLECVQDMDHENMFWYRQDPGLGLRLIYFSYDVKMKEKGDIPEGYSVSREKKERFSLILESASTNQTSMYLCASSSPRLAGGPSYEQYFGPGTRLTVT.

This chain joins TRBV5-1 and TRBJ2-1, with TRBD2 matching over 9 bases. This CDR3 is built from 14 residues. CDR1 SGHRS and CDR2 YFSETQ come from the germline V gene. Losses at the gene ends were 1 base for V and 9 bases for J; bases not matched to a gene: 5. CDR3 protein: CASSLPSGNSEQFF. DNA for the CDR3: TGCGCCAGCAGCTTGCCTAGCGGGAACAGTGAGCAGTTCTTC.

The chain combines TRBV9 with TRBJ1-2; a weak D match, TRBD1 (6 bases). CDR1 is SGDLS and CDR2 is YYNGEE in the germline V gene. The CDR3 has 13 residues. The V and J ends lost 0 bases and 8 bases respectively, with 11 bases between them. The CDR3 loop reads CASSVANREGYTF. As DNA, the CDR3 is TGTGCCAGCAGCGTAGCAAACAGGGAAGGCTACACCTTC.

The CDR3 DNA is TGCAGTGCTAGTCTCTCGGACAGGGGGAGGACTGAAGCTTTCTTT. It specifies CSASLSDRGRTEAFF. The chain employs TRBV20-1 and TRBJ1-1, with 10 positions matching TRBD1. Germline CDR1 reads DFQATT; CDR2 reads SNEGSKA (reference sequence). The CDR3 has 15 amino acids. Germline trimming cut 3 bases from V and 5 bases from J; bases unmatched to any gene: 9.

The V and J genes are TRBV28 and TRBJ1-2, with D hard to call. Germline loops: CDR1 MDHEN, CDR2 SYDVKM. V shed 10 bases and J shed 0 bases, with 12 bases lying between them. This CDR3 comprises 13 residues. CDR3 amino acids: CATEESANYGYTF. The CDR3 coding sequence is TGTGCCACGGAGGAAAGTGCTAACTATGGCTACACCTTC.

The chain recombines TRBV7-9 with TRBJ2-1, with D unresolved. V lost 3 bases to trimming and J lost 7 bases, with 7 bases between them. CDR1 SEHNR and CDR2 FQNEAQ come from the germline V gene (reference sequence). There are 12 residues in the CDR3. The CDR3 spells CASSLFGNEQFF. The CDR3 DNA follows: TGTGCCAGCAGCTTGTTTGGAAATGAGCAGTTCTTC.

The rearrangement uses TRBV7-2 and TRBJ1-4; weak D call: TRBD1 (5 bases). Per the germline V gene, CDR1 is SGHTA and CDR2 is FQGNSA. Trimming removed 2 bases at V and 8 bases at J, with 12 bases between. The CDR3 loop spans 14 amino acids. The CDR3 here is CASSLQGGEEKLFF. The DNA of the CDR3 is TGTGCCAGCAGCTTACAGGGTGGAGAAGAAAAACTGTTTTTT.

This chain connects TRBV4-3 to TRBJ1-2, with 9 bases fitting TRBD1. CDR1 is LGHNA and CDR2 is YSLEER in the germline V gene. The CDR3 contains 15 residues. J gave up 4 bases and V 0 bases, and 3 bases lay outside the gene matches. Here the CDR3 reads CASSQEGTGLYGYTF. For the CDR3, the DNA is TGCGCCAGCAGCCAAGAAGGGACAGGGCTCTATGGCTACACCTTC.

The chain carries TRBV10-3 and TRBJ2-2; 13 bases are shared with TRBD2. The CDR3 spans 16 residues. V lost 6 bases, J lost 6 bases, and 7 bases stayed unmatched. Germline lookup yields CDR1 ENHRY and CDR2 SYGVKD. CDR3 coding DNA: TGTGCCATCAGCCCTGGACTAGCGGGAGTCCCCGGGGAGCTGTTTTTT. It codes for CAISPGLAGVPGELFF.

The chain couples TRBV7-6 to TRBJ1-1; D is perhaps TRBD1 (5 bases). CDR1 is SGHVS, CDR2 FNYEAQ, per germline. V was clipped by 7 bases and J by 4 bases, with 10 bases between them. This CDR3 comprises 12 residues. The CDR3: CASTLGGTEAFF. Here the CDR3 DNA reads TGTGCCAGCACCTTGGGGGGCACTGAAGCTTTCTTT. The full variable domain, completed using reference TRBV7-6 and TRBJ1-1, is GAGVSQSPRYKVTKRGQDVALRCDPISGHVSLYWYRQALGQGPEFLTYFNYEAQQDKSGLPNDRFSAERPEGSISTLTIQRTEQRDSAMYRCASTLGGTEAFFGQGTRLTVV.

The chain joins TRBV19 to TRBJ1-2, with D unresolved. The germline V gene has CDR1 LNHDA and CDR2 SQIVND (reference sequence). The length of the CDR3 is 17 residues. The V and J ends lost 3 bases and 5 bases respectively, with 22 bases between them. The CDR3: CASSMIGVEVSPYGYTF. CDR3 nucleotides: TGTGCCAGTAGTATGATTGGGGTTGAGGTGTCGCCTTATGGCTACACCTTC. The variable domain in full, completed from reference TRBV19 and TRBJ1-2, reads DGGITQSPKYLFRKEGQNVTLSCEQNLNHDAMYWYRQDPGQGLRLIYYSQIVNDFQKGDIAEGYSVSREKKESFPLTVTSAQKNPTAFYLCASSMIGVEVSPYGYTFGSGTRLTVV.

J is TRBJ1-1 and V is TRBV25-1; 8 bases line up with TRBD1. V lost 6 bases to trimming and J lost 1 base; unmatched junction nucleotides: 4. The CDR3 is made up of 14 amino acids. Germline CDR1 reads MGHDK; CDR2 reads SYGVNS. The CDR3 loop reads CASSQGAGNTEAFF. The CDR3 DNA reads as TGTGCCAGCAGCCAGGGGGCTGGGAACACTGAAGCTTTCTTT.